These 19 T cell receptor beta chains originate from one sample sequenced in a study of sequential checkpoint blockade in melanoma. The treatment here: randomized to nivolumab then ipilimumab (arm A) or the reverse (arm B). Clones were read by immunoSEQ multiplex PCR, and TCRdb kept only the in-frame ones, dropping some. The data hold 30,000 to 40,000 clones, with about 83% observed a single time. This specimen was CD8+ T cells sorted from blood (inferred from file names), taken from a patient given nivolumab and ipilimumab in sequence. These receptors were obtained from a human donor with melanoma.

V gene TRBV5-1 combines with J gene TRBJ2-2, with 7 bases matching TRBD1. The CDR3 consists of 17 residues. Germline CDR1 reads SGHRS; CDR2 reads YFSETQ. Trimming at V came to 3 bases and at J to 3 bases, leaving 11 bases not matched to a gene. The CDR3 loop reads CASSWREDRADTGELFF. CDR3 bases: TGCGCCAGCAGCTGGAGAGAAGACAGGGCGGACACCGGGGAGCTGTTTTTT.

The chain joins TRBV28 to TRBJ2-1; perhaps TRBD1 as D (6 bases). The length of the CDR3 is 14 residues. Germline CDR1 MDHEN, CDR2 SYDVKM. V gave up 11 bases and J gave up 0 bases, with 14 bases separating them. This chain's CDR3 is CASGRDTSYNEQFF. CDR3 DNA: TGTGCCTCCGGAAGGGACACCTCCTACAATGAGCAGTTCTTC.

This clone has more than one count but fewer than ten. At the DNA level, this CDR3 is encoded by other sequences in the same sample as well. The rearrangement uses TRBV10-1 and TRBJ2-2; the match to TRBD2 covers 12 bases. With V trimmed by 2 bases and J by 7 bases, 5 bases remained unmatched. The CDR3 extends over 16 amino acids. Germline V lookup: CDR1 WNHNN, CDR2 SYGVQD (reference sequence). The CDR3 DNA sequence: TGCGCCAGCAGTGAGGGACTAGCGGGAACCGGCGGGGAGCTGTTTTTT. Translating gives CASSEGLAGTGGELFF.

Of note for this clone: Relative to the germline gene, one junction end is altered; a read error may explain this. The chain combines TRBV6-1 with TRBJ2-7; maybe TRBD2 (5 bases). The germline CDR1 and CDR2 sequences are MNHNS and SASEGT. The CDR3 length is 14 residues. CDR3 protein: CASRTGMALDEQCF. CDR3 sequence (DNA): TGTGCCAGCAGGACGGGGATGGCTCTGGACGAGCAGTGCTTC.

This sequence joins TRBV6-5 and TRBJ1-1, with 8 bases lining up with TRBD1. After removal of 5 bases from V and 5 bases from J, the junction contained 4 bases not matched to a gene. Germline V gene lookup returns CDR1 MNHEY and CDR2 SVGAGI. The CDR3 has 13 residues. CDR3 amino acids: CASSRQGPTEAFF. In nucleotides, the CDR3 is TGTGCCAGCAGTCGACAGGGGCCGACTGAAGCTTTCTTT.

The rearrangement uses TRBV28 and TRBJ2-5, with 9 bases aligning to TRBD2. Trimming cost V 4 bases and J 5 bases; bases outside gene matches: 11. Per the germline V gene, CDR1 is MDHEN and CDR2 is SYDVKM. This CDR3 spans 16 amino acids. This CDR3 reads CASSSNEAGGSETQYF. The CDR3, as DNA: TGTGCCAGCAGTTCCAATGAAGCGGGGGGTTCGGAGACCCAGTACTTC.

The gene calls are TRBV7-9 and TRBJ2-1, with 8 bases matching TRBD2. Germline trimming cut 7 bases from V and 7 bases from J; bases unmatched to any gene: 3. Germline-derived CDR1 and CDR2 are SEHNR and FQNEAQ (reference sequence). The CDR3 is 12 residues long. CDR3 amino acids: CASTSGHNEQFF. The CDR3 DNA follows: TGTGCCAGCACTAGCGGGCATAATGAGCAGTTCTTC.

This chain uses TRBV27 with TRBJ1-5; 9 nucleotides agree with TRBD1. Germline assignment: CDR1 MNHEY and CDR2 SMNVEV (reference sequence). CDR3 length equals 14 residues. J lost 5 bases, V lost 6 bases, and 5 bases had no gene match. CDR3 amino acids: CASRGQGGYQPQHF. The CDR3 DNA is TGTGCCAGCAGGGGACAGGGCGGGTATCAGCCCCAGCATTTT.

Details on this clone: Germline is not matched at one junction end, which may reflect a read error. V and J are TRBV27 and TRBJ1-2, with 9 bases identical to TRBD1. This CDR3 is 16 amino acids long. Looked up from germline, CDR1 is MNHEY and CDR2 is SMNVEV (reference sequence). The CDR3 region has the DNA TGTGCCGGCAGTCCGACAGGGGGGAACGTAAGAGGCGGCTACACCTTC. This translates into CAGSPTGGNVRGGYTF.

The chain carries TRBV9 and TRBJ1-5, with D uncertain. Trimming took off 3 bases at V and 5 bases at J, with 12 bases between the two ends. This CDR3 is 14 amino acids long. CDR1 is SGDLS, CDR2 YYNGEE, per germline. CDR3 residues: CASSAAQAHQPQHF. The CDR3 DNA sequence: TGTGCCAGCAGCGCCGCCCAGGCTCATCAGCCCCAGCATTTT.

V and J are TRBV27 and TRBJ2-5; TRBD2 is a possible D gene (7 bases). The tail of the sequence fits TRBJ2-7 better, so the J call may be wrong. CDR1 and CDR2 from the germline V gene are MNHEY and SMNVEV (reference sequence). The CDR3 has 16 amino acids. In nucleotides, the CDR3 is TGTGCCAGCAGCTACCAGGGCACGGGGGCGGGAGACGAGCAGTACTTC. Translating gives CASSYQGTGAGDEQYF.

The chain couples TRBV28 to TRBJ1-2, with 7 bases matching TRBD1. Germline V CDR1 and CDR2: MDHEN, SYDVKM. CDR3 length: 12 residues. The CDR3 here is CVQGEPNYGYTF. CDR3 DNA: TGTGTCCAGGGGGAACCAAACTATGGCTACACCTTC.

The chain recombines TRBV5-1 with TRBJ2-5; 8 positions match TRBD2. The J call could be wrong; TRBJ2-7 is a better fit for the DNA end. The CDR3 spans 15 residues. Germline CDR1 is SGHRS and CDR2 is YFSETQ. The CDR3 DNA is TGCGCCAGCAGCTCGCTGACCCCAGCGGGGGACGAGCAGTACTTC. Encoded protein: CASSSLTPAGDEQYF.

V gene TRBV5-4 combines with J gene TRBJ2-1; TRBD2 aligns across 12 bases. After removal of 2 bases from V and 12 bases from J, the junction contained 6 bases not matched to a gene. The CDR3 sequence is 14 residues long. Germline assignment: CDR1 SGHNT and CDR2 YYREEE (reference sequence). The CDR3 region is CASSLSSGGAGQFF. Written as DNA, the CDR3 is TGTGCCAGCAGCTTATCTAGCGGGGGGGCTGGGCAGTTCTTC.

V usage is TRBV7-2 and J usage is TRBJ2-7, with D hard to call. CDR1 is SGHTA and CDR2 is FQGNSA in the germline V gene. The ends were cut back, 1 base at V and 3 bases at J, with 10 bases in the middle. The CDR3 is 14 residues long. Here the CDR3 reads CASSLGHGGYEQYF. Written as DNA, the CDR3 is TGTGCCAGCAGCTTAGGGCACGGCGGCTACGAGCAGTACTTC.

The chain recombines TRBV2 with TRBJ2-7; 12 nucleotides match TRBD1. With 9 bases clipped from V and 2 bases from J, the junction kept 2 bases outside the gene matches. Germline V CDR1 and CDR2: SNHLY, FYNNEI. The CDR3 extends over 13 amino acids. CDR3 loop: CASGDRGPYEQYF. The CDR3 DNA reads TGTGCCAGTGGGGACAGGGGGCCCTACGAGCAGTACTTC.

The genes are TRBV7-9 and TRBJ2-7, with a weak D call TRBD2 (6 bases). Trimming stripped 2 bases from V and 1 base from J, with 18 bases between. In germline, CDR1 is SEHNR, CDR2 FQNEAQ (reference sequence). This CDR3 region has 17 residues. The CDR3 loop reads CASSLTDGGKRSYEQYF. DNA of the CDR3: TGTGCCAGCAGCTTAACCGATGGCGGGAAGAGATCCTACGAGCAGTACTTC.

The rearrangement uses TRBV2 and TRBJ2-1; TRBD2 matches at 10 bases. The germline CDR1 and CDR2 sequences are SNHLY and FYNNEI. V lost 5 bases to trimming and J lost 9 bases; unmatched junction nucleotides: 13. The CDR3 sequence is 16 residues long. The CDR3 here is CASSPPPGTSAGEQFF. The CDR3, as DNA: TGTGCCAGCAGTCCCCCTCCTGGGACTAGCGCTGGTGAGCAGTTCTTC.

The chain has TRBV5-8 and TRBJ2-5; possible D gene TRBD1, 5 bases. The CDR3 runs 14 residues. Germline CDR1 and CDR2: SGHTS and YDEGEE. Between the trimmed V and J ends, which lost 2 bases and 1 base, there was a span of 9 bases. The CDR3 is CASSLGAVQETQYF. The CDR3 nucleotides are TGTGCCAGCAGCTTAGGGGCGGTCCAAGAGACCCAGTACTTC.